The 12 T cell receptor beta chains in this list originate from one sample, sequenced in a study of technical replicates of blood from a few donors. Clones were read by immunoSEQ multiplex PCR, and TCRdb kept only the in-frame ones, dropping some. The table includes 90,000 to 100,000 clones, about 95% detected once. The sequenced sample consisted of T cells isolated from PBMCs. The receptor set was obtained from a human donor in good health.

This clone was seen once. The gene calls are TRBV4-1 and TRBJ2-7; the D gene is possibly TRBD2 (6 bases). Deletions cut 1 base from V and 3 bases from J, with 13 bases between. The CDR3 loop spans 15 amino acids. Germline V CDR1 and CDR2: MGHRA, YSYEKL. Here the CDR3 reads CASSQVASDHYEQYF. In nucleotides, the CDR3 is TGCGCCAGCAGCCAAGTGGCTAGCGACCACTACGAGCAGTACTTC.

This clone was found once. The J gene is TRBJ2-4, the V gene TRBV7-9; perhaps TRBD1 as D (5 bases). Germline-derived CDR1 and CDR2 are SEHNR and FQNEAQ (reference sequence). V lost 5 bases and J lost 3, with 11 bases in between. CDR3 size: 14 residues. The CDR3 nucleotides are TGTGCCAGCAGCGTAGGCCAGGGCAAAAACATTCAGTACTTC. Translating gives CASSVGQGKNIQYF. Based on the CDR3 plus reference TRBV7-9 and TRBJ2-4, the full variable domain is DTGVSQNPRHKITKRGQNVTFRCDPISEHNRLYWYRQTLGQGPEFLTYFQNEAQLEKSRLLSDRFSAERPKGSFSTLEIQRTEQGDSAMYLCASSVGQGKNIQYFGAGTRLSVL.

This chain links TRBV18 with TRBJ1-1; D gene unclear. Germline CDR1 is KGHSH and CDR2 is LQKENI. CDR3 size: 11 residues. V was shortened by 3 bases and J by 5 bases, with 4 bases between the two germline ends. The chain's CDR3 is CASSPLTEAFF. The CDR3 bases are TGTGCCAGCTCACCTTTAACTGAAGCTTTCTTT.

The genes are TRBV28 and TRBJ1-2, with a tentative D call TRBD1 (5 bases). V gave up 2 bases and J gave up 0 bases, with 7 bases separating them. There are 14 residues in the CDR3. The V gene's germline CDR1 is MDHEN and CDR2 SYDVKM. The chain's CDR3 is CASSLGGTNYGYTF. The CDR3 DNA is TGTGCCAGCAGTTTAGGGGGGACTAACTATGGCTACACCTTC.

This chain joins TRBV23-1 and TRBJ1-2; D possibly corresponds to TRBD1 (5 bases). TRBV23-1 is known as an ORF, though its function is uncertain. The CDR3 has 16 residues. With 3 bases removed from V and 2 bases from J, the gap between germline ends came to 16 bases. CDR3 coding DNA: TGCGCCAGCAGTCACCCTACAGGCAAGAGGAACTATGGCTACACCTTC. Amino acid sequence: CASSHPTGKRNYGYTF.

The chain carries TRBV5-6 and TRBJ1-4; 7 bases map to TRBD1. This CDR3 is 15 amino acids long. Germline CDR1 and CDR2: SGHDT and YYEEEE. V shed 4 bases and J 7 bases; nucleotides not matched to a gene: 10. CDR3 DNA sequence: TGTGCCAGCAGCCTCTTGGGACAGCTGGGTGAAAAACTGTTTTTT. Translating gives CASSLLGQLGEKLFF.

This rearrangement joins TRBV4-1 to TRBJ2-4; D is possibly TRBD1 (5 bases). Germline CDR1 MGHRA, CDR2 YSYEKL. The CDR3 totals 13 residues. Trimming stripped 0 bases from V and 8 bases from J, with 8 bases between. The CDR3 spells CASSQDRDDIQYF. The CDR3 DNA follows: TGCGCCAGCAGCCAAGACAGGGATGACATTCAGTACTTC.

This chain uses TRBV5-4 with TRBJ2-5; 8 bases match TRBD2. Germline lookup yields CDR1 SGHNT and CDR2 YYREEE (reference sequence). Losses at the gene ends were 1 base for V and 5 bases for J; bases not matched to a gene: 4. This CDR3 spans 14 amino acids. The CDR3 sequence is CASSLTSGSETQYF. DNA of the CDR3: TGTGCCAGCAGCTTGACCAGCGGGAGCGAGACCCAGTACTTC.

This clone was observed once. The chain joins TRBV7-3 to TRBJ2-7; TRBD2 aligns across 7 bases. V shed 2 bases and J 1 base; nucleotides not matched to a gene: 5. From germline, CDR1 is SGHTA and CDR2 FQGTGA. This CDR3 comprises 15 residues. The chain's CDR3 is CASSLQYGGSYEQYF. CDR3 sequence (DNA): TGTGCCAGCAGCTTACAATACGGGGGGTCCTACGAGCAGTACTTC.

The chain has TRBV7-8 and TRBJ2-4; D is ambiguous. This CDR3 is built from 15 residues. The V end lost 5 bases, the J end lost 0 bases, and 11 bases lay between the germline ends. CDR1 and CDR2 (germline): SGHVS, FQNEAQ. As DNA, the CDR3 is TGTGCCAGCAGCATCACAGTTCTAGCCAAAAACATTCAGTACTTC. It codes for CASSITVLAKNIQYF.

This clone was counted a few times. The rearrangement links TRBV5-6 to TRBJ2-7; D remains ambiguous. CDR1 is SGHDT and CDR2 is YYEEEE in the germline V gene. V was pared by 4 bases and J by 3 bases, with 11 bases between. This CDR3 has 13 amino acids. This CDR3 reads CASSLPFGYEQYF. In DNA, the CDR3 is TGTGCCAGCAGCCTCCCATTCGGCTACGAGCAGTACTTC.

The chain joins TRBV7-3 to TRBJ1-1; D remains unclear. Germline V lookup: CDR1 SGHTA, CDR2 FQGTGA. The CDR3 runs 12 residues. The ends were cut back, 6 bases at V and 6 bases at J, with 11 bases in the middle. CDR3 sequence reads: CASSLRGSEAFF. CDR3 DNA: TGTGCCAGCAGTCTCCGCGGTTCTGAAGCTTTCTTT.